A single sample is the source of the 30 T cell receptor beta chains below, sequenced in a study of blood T cell repertoires in COVID-19. TCRdb keeps only in-frame clones here, not all; method: immunoSEQ multiplex PCR. Of 75,000 to 90,000 clones in the sample, less than 95% were seen once. The specimen was peripheral blood. The receptors originated from a man aged 18 to 35 with COVID-19, enrolled during active disease.

At least ten counts were recorded for this clone. The chain is built from TRBV2 and TRBJ1-3; D possibly corresponds to TRBD1 (5 bases). The CDR3 contains 16 residues. The germline V and J ends were trimmed by 3 bases and 0 bases, with 12 bases remaining between them. From germline, CDR1 is SNHLY and CDR2 FYNNEI. The chain's CDR3 is CASSERLGRSGNTIYF. CDR3 sequence (DNA): TGTGCCAGCAGTGAGCGCCTGGGGCGCTCTGGAAACACCATATATTTT.

The DNA for the CDR3 is TGTGCCAGCAGCCCCCTAGCGGTGAGCGCGCAGTATTTT. Its translation: CASSPLAVSAQYF. The chain recombines TRBV11-1 with TRBJ2-3; 7 positions match TRBD2. From germline, CDR1 is SGHAT and CDR2 FQDESV (reference sequence). CDR3 length: 13 amino acids. The trim removed 5 bases at V and 10 bases at J, leaving 9 bases unmatched.

CDR3 in amino acids: CASSPGQGAGNTIYF. CDR3 sequence (DNA): TGTGCCAGCTCACCCGGACAGGGCGCCGGAAACACCATATATTTT. This rearrangement joins TRBV18 to TRBJ1-3; 8 bases are shared with TRBD1. V lost 3 bases to trimming and J lost 4 bases; unmatched junction nucleotides: 5. The CDR3 extends over 15 amino acids. Germline V gives CDR1 KGHSH, CDR2 LQKENI.

The rearrangement links TRBV20-1 to TRBJ1-1, with no clear D. The germline V gene encodes CDR1 DFQATT and CDR2 SNEGSKA (reference sequence). The CDR3 consists of 8 residues. Between the trimmed V and J ends, which lost 7 bases and 11 bases, there was a span of 8 bases. The CDR3 DNA is TGCAGTGTCTCGGGGGCTTTCTTT. It specifies CSVSGAFF.

Turning to this clone: At one of its ends the junction is not consistent with the germline gene, which may arise from a read error. The chain combines TRBV9 with TRBJ1-4; a possible D gene is TRBD1 (6 bases). This CDR3 has 14 residues. The germline V gene has CDR1 SGDLS and CDR2 YYNGEE. Here the CDR3 reads CASSERGSGEKLLF. In DNA, the CDR3 is TGTGCCAGCAGCGAGAGGGGGTCTGGTGAAAAACTGCTTTTT.

The chain has TRBV9 and TRBJ1-1, with D maybe TRBD1 (5 bases). There are 16 residues in the CDR3. The germline V and J ends were trimmed by 4 bases and 1 base, with 17 bases remaining between them. Germline CDR1 and CDR2: SGDLS and YYNGEE. The DNA for the CDR3 is TGTGCCAGCAGCCTCGGACCCGGGACTGGGAACACTGAAGCTTTCTTT. As protein: CASSLGPGTGNTEAFF.

The chain links TRBV9 to TRBJ2-6; 9 bases agree with TRBD1. From germline, CDR1 is SGDLS and CDR2 YYNGEE. Trimming removed 3 bases from V and 1 base from J; junction bases left unmatched: 8. The CDR3 runs 18 residues. The CDR3 is CASSEQTGGESGANVLTF. The DNA for the CDR3 is TGTGCCAGCAGCGAACAGACAGGGGGTGAATCTGGGGCCAACGTCCTGACTTTC. Looking up the rest from reference TRBV9 and TRBJ2-6 gives the full variable domain: DSGVTQTPKHLITATGQRVTLRCSPRSGDLSVYWYQQSLDQGLQFLIQYYNGEERAKGNILERFSAQQFPDLHSELNLSSLELGDSALYFCASSEQTGGESGANVLTFGAGSRLTVL.

This sequence joins TRBV6-5 and TRBJ1-1; no definite D call. This CDR3 has 16 amino acids. V lost 2 bases to trimming and J lost 4 bases, with 17 bases between them. Germline-derived CDR1 and CDR2 are MNHEY and SVGAGI. CDR3 in DNA: TGTGCCAGCAGTTACATGCTTGAGGTATCGGGCACTGAAGCTTTCTTT. It encodes CASSYMLEVSGTEAFF.

This clone has more than one count but fewer than ten. The CDR3 DNA is TGTGCCACCAGCAGAGATCGGGGAGGGCTCGAGCAGTACTTC. Translation: CATSRDRGGLEQYF. The rearrangement uses TRBV15 and TRBJ2-7, with TRBD2 identical over 7 bases. V shed 0 bases and J 6 bases; nucleotides not matched to a gene: 5. Germline CDR1 LNHNV, CDR2 YYDKDF (reference sequence). The CDR3 spans 14 residues.

The chain couples TRBV7-6 to TRBJ2-2, with TRBD2 matching over 8 bases. CDR1 and CDR2 (germline): SGHVS, FNYEAQ. V lost 1 base and J lost 10; bases outside the gene matches: 8. The CDR3 is 15 amino acids. DNA for the CDR3: TGTGCCAGCAGCTTAGTAGGGACTAGGCTGGAGGAGCTGTTTTTT. Translation gives CASSLVGTRLEELFF.

The rearrangement links TRBV15 to TRBJ2-7; the D gene is possibly TRBD2 (5 bases). CDR1 is LNHNV and CDR2 is YYDKDF in the germline V gene (reference sequence). V lost 1 base and J lost 0, with 10 bases in between. This CDR3 spans 15 amino acids. The CDR3 DNA follows: TGTGCCACCAGCAGAGCGACCGGACTCTCCTACGAGCAGTACTTC. Its translation is CATSRATGLSYEQYF.

This clone was observed a single time. The rearrangement joins TRBV7-8 to TRBJ2-7; D is unresolved. The CDR3 sequence is 13 residues long. Germline CDR1 and CDR2: SGHVS and FQNEAQ. The V and J ends lost 2 bases and 3 bases respectively, with 8 bases between them. This CDR3 is CASSLSPDYEQYF. CDR3 coding DNA: TGTGCCAGCAGCTTAAGCCCTGACTACGAGCAGTACTTC.

This chain connects TRBV6-1 to TRBJ2-7; tentatively, D is TRBD2 (6 bases). The CDR3 has 13 residues. From germline, CDR1 is MNHNS and CDR2 SASEGT. Trimming removed 0 bases from V and 6 bases from J, with 9 bases in between. The CDR3 loop reads CASSEARGTEQYF. CDR3 in DNA: TGTGCCAGCAGTGAAGCCCGGGGGACCGAGCAGTACTTC.

The CDR3 loop reads CASSQGIAGYEQYF. The CDR3 nucleotides read TGCGCCAGCAGCCAAGGAATAGCGGGGTACGAGCAGTACTTC. The chain is built from TRBV4-1 and TRBJ2-7; 8 nucleotides align to TRBD2. V trimming: 1 base; J trimming: 4 bases; junction bases outside the gene matches: 3. There are 14 residues in the CDR3. Germline V CDR1 and CDR2: MGHRA, YSYEKL.

CDR3 DNA sequence: TGTGCCAGCAGTTTTAGAACAGGAAATTCACCCCTCCACTTT. It is translated as CASSFRTGNSPLHF. The chain joins TRBV27 to TRBJ1-6, with a weak D call TRBD1 (5 bases). The germline CDR1 and CDR2 sequences are MNHEY and SMNVEV (reference sequence). The CDR3 contains 14 residues. The V and J ends lost 3 bases and 7 bases respectively, with 10 bases between them.

This clone was picked up a small number of times. This chain connects TRBV19 to TRBJ2-1; the match to TRBD2 covers 13 bases. V dropped 5 bases and J dropped 0; count of bases not matched to a gene: 1. CDR3 size: 16 residues. Germline V CDR1 and CDR2: LNHDA, SQIVND (reference sequence). CDR3 sequence reads: CASSWTSGSSYNEQFF. The CDR3 coding sequence is TGTGCCAGTAGTTGGACTAGCGGGAGCTCCTACAATGAGCAGTTCTTC. Complete variable domain (other parts from reference TRBV19 and TRBJ2-1): DGGITQSPKYLFRKEGQNVTLSCEQNLNHDAMYWYRQDPGQGLRLIYYSQIVNDFQKGDIAEGYSVSREKKESFPLTVTSAQKNPTAFYLCASSWTSGSSYNEQFFGPGTRLTVL.

This chain uses TRBV6-6 with TRBJ2-2; D gene uncertain. With 0 bases removed from V and 4 bases from J, the gap between germline ends came to 9 bases. Germline lookup yields CDR1 MNHNY and CDR2 SVGAGI (reference sequence). This CDR3 has 15 amino acids. The CDR3 coding sequence is TGTGCCAGCAGTTACTCGTGGGCCGGCACCGGGGAGCTGTTTTTT. It is translated as CASSYSWAGTGELFF.

The V gene is TRBV5-4, the J gene TRBJ2-2; D unclear. Per germline, CDR1 SGHNT and CDR2 YYREEE (reference sequence). CDR3 length: 16 residues. Trimming removed 4 bases from V and 3 bases from J, with 16 bases in between. As DNA, the CDR3 is TGTGCCAGCAGCCCACGGTCCTTCGCGGACACCGGGGAGCTGTTTTTT. Protein: CASSPRSFADTGELFF.

This clone was seen a handful of times. V and J are TRBV12-3 or TRBV12-4 and TRBJ1-1; D might be TRBD1 (6 bases). Trimming removed 6 bases at V and 8 bases at J, with 13 bases between. The CDR3 is 12 amino acids. Written as DNA, the CDR3 is TGTGCCAGCAGACTCTCCGGGACAGAAGCTTTCTTT. Its protein product is CASRLSGTEAFF.

There are a few counts of this clone. The chain carries TRBV3-1 (or the pseudogene TRBV3-2) and TRBJ2-7, with 12 bases matching TRBD2. Trimming at V came to 4 bases and at J to 2 bases, leaving 6 bases not matched to a gene. The CDR3 covers 16 residues. Per the germline V gene, CDR1 is LGHDT and CDR2 is YNNKEL (reference sequence). The CDR3 coding sequence is TGTGCCAGCAGCCCCTGGACTAGCGGGACAACCTACGAGCAGTACTTC. It is translated as CASSPWTSGTTYEQYF.

A single count supports this clone. The chain employs TRBV20-1 and TRBJ2-3, with TRBD2 matching 12 bases. V trimming: 3 bases; J trimming: 0 bases; junction bases outside the gene matches: 7. The CDR3 consists of 17 residues. Germline V lookup: CDR1 DFQATT, CDR2 SNEGSKA (reference sequence). The CDR3 DNA reads as TGCAGTGCTAGTCAACTAGCGGGGGGTATTAGCACAGATACGCAGTATTTT. It is translated as CSASQLAGGISTDTQYF.

The V call is TRBV6-5, the J call TRBJ2-1; 8 bases map to TRBD2. Germline CDR1 MNHEY, CDR2 SVGAGI. CDR3 length: 16 residues. Trimming cost V 2 bases and J 6 bases; bases outside gene matches: 9. The CDR3 loop is CASSYRGQRESNEQFF. The CDR3 DNA follows: TGTGCCAGCAGTTACCGGGGCCAGCGGGAGAGCAATGAGCAGTTCTTC.

This rearrangement joins TRBV27 to TRBJ1-5; maybe TRBD1 (5 bases). V lost 3 bases, J lost 0 bases, and 12 bases lay in between. The CDR3 runs to 16 residues. The germline V gene has CDR1 MNHEY and CDR2 SMNVEV (reference sequence). CDR3: CASSLAGSYSNQPQHF. CDR3 in DNA: TGTGCCAGCAGTTTGGCAGGGTCCTATAGCAATCAGCCCCAGCATTTT.

The chain is built from TRBV18 and TRBJ1-3, with a possible D match to TRBD1 (5 bases). V was trimmed by 4 bases and J by 0 bases, leaving 16 bases between them. Germline CDR1 and CDR2: KGHSH and LQKENI. The CDR3 extends over 17 amino acids. In nucleotides, the CDR3 is TGTGCCAGCTCACGTACCCGACAGCAGAACTCTGGAAACACCATATATTTT. Its translation: CASSRTRQQNSGNTIYF.

The chain employs TRBV7-9 and TRBJ2-1; D is ambiguous. This CDR3 region has 11 residues. The V gene's germline CDR1 is SEHNR and CDR2 FQNEAQ (reference sequence). V was pared by 8 bases and J by 0 bases, with 2 bases between. The CDR3 sequence: CASLSYNEQFF. The CDR3 DNA is TGTGCCAGCCTCTCCTACAATGAGCAGTTCTTC. The variable domain in full, completed from reference TRBV7-9 and TRBJ2-1, reads DTGVSQNPRHKITKRGQNVTFRCDPISEHNRLYWYRQTLGQGPEFLTYFQNEAQLEKSRLLSDRFSAERPKGSFSTLEIQRTEQGDSAMYLCASLSYNEQFFGPGTRLTVL.

In DNA form, the CDR3 reads TGCGCCAGCAGCTTGGGCCTAGCGGGCTTTGTAGAGACCCAGTACTTC. This gives the protein CASSLGLAGFVETQYF. J is TRBJ2-5 and V is TRBV5-1, with 8 bases aligning to TRBD2. This CDR3 is built from 16 residues. CDR1 and CDR2 from the germline V gene are SGHRS and YFSETQ. V trimming: 0 bases; J trimming: 4 bases; junction bases outside the gene matches: 8.

The chain recombines TRBV27 with TRBJ2-1; TRBD1 matches 11 bases. The germline gives CDR1 MNHEY, CDR2 SMNVEV (reference sequence). V dropped 4 bases and J dropped 0; count of bases not matched to a gene: 5. The CDR3 is made up of 17 amino acids. CDR3 sequence (DNA): TGTGCCAGCAGTTGGGGGGGGACAGGGGGCTCCTACAATGAGCAGTTCTTC. Translating it yields CASSWGGTGGSYNEQFF.

The rearrangement joins TRBV18 to TRBJ2-7; no clear D. The germline V gene has CDR1 KGHSH and CDR2 LQKENI. V was trimmed by 3 bases and J by 0 bases, leaving 3 bases between them. The CDR3 covers 12 residues. CDR3 loop: CASSPSSYEQYF. The CDR3, as DNA: TGTGCCAGCTCACCGAGCTCCTACGAGCAGTACTTC.

A single count supports this clone. The chain recombines TRBV6-2 or TRBV6-3 with TRBJ2-3, with TRBD1 matching 8 bases. This CDR3 comprises 16 residues. Germline lookup yields CDR1 MNHEY and CDR2 SVGEGT. With 0 bases clipped from V and 4 bases from J, the junction kept 6 bases outside the gene matches. The chain's CDR3 is CASSYSRQGRSDTQYF. The CDR3 DNA sequence: TGTGCCAGCAGTTACTCGAGACAGGGGCGATCAGATACGCAGTATTTT.

This sequence joins TRBV7-8 and TRBJ2-3; TRBD1 aligns across 9 bases. This CDR3 spans 20 amino acids. Germline assignment: CDR1 SGHVS and CDR2 FQNEAQ. V trimming: 0 bases; J trimming: 4 bases; junction bases outside the gene matches: 17. The CDR3 loop reads CASSLAWGGQGLEHPDTQYF. The CDR3 DNA reads as TGTGCCAGCAGCTTAGCGTGGGGGGGACAGGGATTGGAGCACCCAGATACGCAGTATTTT.